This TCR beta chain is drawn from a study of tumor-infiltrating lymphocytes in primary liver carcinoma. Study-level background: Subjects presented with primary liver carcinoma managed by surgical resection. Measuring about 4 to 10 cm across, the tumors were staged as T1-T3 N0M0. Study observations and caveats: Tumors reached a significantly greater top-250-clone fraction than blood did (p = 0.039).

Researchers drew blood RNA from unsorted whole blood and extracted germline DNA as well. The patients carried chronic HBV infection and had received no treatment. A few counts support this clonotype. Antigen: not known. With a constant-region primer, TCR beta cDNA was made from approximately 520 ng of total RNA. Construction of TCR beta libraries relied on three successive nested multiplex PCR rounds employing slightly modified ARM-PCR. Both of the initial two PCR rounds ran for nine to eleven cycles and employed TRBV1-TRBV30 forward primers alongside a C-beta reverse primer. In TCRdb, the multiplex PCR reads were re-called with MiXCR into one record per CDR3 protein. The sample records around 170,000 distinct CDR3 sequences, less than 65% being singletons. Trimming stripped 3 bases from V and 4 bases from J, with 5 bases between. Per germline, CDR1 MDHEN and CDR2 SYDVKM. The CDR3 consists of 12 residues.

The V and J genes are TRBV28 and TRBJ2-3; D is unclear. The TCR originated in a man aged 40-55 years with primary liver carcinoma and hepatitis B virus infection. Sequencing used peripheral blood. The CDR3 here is CASSFYSDTQYF. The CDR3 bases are TGTGCCAGCAGTTTCTATTCAGATACGCAGTATTTT.